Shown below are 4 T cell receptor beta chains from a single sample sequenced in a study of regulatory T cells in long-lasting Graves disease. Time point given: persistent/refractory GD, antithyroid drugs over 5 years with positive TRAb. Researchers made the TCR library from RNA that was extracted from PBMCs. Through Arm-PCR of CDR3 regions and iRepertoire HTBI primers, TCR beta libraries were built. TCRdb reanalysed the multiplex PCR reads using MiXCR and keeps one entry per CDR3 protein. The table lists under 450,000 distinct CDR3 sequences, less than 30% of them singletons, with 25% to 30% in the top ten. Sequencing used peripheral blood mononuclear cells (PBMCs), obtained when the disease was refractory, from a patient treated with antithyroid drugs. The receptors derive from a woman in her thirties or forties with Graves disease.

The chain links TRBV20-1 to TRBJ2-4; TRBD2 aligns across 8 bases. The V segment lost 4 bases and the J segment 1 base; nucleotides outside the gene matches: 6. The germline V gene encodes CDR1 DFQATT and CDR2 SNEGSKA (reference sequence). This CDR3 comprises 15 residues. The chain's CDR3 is CSAMERERAKNIQYF. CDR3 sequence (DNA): TGCAGTGCTATGGAGCGGGAGCGTGCCAAAAACATTCAGTACTTC.

CDR3 sequence: CASSLGPTETQYF. CDR3 bases: TGTGCCAGCAGCTTAGGGCCAACTGAGACCCAGTACTTC. J is TRBJ2-5 and V is TRBV5-4; D uncertain. The CDR3 is 13 amino acids. V was shortened by 2 bases and J by 5 bases, with 10 bases between the two germline ends. The germline gives CDR1 SGHNT, CDR2 YYREEE (reference sequence).

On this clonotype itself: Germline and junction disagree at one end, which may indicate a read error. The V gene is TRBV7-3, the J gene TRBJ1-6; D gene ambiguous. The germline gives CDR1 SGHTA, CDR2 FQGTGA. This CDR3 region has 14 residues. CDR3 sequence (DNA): TGTACCAGCAGCTTATACACAGCCAATTCACCCCTCCACTTT. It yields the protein CTSSLYTANSPLHF.

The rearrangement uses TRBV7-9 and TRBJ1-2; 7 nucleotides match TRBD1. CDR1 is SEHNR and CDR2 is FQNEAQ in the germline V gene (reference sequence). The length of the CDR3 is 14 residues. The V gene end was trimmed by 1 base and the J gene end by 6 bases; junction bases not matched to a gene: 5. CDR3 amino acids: CASSLVQGRDGYTF. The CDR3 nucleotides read TGTGCCAGCAGCTTAGTACAGGGGAGGGATGGCTACACCTTC. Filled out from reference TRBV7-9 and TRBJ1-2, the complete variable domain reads DTGVSQNPRHKITKRGQNVTFRCDPISEHNRLYWYRQTLGQGPEFLTYFQNEAQLEKSRLLSDRFSAERPKGSFSTLEIQRTEQGDSAMYLCASSLVQGRDGYTFGSGTRLTVV.